This T cell receptor beta chain was recorded in a study of blood T cells in healthy people across ages. The study, taken as a whole, reports: More naive CD4+ cells and higher diversity were found in long-lived than in aged donors.

The length of the CDR3 is 14 residues. Germline assignment: CDR1 SQVTM and CDR2 ANQGSEA. The V gene end was trimmed by 4 bases and the J gene end by 0 bases; junction bases not matched to a gene: 4. A second about 7 to 12 cycle PCR used barcoded and J-beta primers. TCRdb analysed the 5' RACE reads with MiXCR anew, one entry per CDR3 protein. Among fewer than 800,000 distinct CDR3 sequences listed, around 49% were seen once. This clonotype came up many times. Its specificity is not known. Specimen: blood. This chain joins TRBV29-1 and TRBJ2-7; 9 bases align to TRBD2. The source is a woman in her sixties in good health. CDR3 nucleotide sequence: TGCAGCGTTGTGACTAGCGGAGACTCCTACGAGCAGTACTTC. Translated, it gives CSVVTSGDSYEQYF.